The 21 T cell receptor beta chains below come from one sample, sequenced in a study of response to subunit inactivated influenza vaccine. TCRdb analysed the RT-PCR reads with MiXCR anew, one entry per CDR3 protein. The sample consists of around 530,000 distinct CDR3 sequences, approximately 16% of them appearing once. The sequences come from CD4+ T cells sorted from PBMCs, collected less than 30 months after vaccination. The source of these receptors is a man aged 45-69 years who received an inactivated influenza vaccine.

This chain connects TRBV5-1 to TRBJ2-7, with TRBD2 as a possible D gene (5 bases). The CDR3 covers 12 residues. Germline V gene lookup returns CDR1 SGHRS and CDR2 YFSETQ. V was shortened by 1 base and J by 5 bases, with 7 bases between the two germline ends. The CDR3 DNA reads TGCGCCAGCAGCTTGCCTAGCAACGAGCAGTACTTC. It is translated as CASSLPSNEQYF.

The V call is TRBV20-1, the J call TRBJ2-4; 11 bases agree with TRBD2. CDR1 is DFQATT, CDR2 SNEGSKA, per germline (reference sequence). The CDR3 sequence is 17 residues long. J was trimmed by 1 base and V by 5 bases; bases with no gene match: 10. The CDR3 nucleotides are TGCAGTGCTCTTGGGGCTAGCGGGGGGCGGGCCAAAAACATTCAGTACTTC. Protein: CSALGASGGRAKNIQYF.

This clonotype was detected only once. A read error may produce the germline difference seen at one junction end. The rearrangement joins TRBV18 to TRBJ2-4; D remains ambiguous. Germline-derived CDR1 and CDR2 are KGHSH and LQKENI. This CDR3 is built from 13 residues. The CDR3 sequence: CASSGLTENSQYF. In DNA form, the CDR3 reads TGTGCCAGCTCAGGGTTAACAGAAAACAGTCAGTACTTC.

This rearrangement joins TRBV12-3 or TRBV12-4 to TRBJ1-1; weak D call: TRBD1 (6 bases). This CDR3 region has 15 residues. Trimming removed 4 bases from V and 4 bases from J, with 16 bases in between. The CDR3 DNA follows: TGTGCCAGCAGTTATAAAACAGGGCTGGGCACTGAAGCTTTCTTT. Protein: CASSYKTGLGTEAFF.

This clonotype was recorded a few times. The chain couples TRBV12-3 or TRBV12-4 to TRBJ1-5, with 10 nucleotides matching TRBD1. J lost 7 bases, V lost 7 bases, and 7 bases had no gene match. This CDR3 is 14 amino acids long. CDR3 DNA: TGTGCCAGCATGGACCGGGACAGGGGCCAGCCCCAGCATTTT. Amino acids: CASMDRDRGQPQHF.

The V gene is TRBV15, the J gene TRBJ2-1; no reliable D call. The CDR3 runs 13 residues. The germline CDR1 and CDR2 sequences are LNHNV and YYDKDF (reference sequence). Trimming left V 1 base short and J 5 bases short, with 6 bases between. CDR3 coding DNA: TGTGCCACCAGCAGAGTGGGAAACAATGAGCAGTTCTTC. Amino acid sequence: CATSRVGNNEQFF.

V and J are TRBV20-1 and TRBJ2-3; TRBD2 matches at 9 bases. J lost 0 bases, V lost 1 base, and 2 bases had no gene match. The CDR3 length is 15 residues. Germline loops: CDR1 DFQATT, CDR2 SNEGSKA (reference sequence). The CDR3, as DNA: TGCAGTGCTAGAGGACTAGCGGCTAGCACAGATACGCAGTATTTT. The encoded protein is CSARGLAASTDTQYF.

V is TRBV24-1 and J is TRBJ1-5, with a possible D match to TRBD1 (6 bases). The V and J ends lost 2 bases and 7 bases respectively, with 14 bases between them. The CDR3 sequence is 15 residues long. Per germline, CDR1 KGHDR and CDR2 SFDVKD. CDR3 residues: CATSDSGGPVQPQHF. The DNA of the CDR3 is TGTGCCACCAGTGATTCCGGGGGGCCGGTCCAGCCCCAGCATTTT.

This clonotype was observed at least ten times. Here the CDR3 reads CASSQESSNQETQYF. CDR3 nucleotides: TGCGCCAGCAGCCAAGAATCCAGCAACCAAGAGACCCAGTACTTC. The chain joins TRBV4-3 to TRBJ2-5; D gene ambiguous. The CDR3 extends over 15 amino acids. Trimming shortened V by 0 bases and J by 0 bases, and 8 bases separated the two germline ends. The germline V gene has CDR1 LGHNA and CDR2 YSLEER.

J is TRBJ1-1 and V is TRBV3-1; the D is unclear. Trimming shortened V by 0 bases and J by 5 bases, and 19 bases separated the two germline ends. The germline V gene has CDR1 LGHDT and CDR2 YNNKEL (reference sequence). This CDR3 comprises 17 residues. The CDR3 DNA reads TGTGCCAGCAGCCAAGATCCCCCCGGGTATAAGGGTACTGAAGCTTTCTTT. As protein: CASSQDPPGYKGTEAFF.

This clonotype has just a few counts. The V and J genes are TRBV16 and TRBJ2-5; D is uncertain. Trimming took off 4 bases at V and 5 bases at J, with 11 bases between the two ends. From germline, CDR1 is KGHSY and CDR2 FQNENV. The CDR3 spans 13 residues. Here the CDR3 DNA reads TGTGCCAGCAGCCCCACGGTTGTGGAGACCCAGTACTTC. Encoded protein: CASSPTVVETQYF.

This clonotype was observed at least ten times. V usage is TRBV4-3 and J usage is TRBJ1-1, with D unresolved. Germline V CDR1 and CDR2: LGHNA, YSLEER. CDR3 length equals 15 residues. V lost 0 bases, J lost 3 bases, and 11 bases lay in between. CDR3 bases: TGCGCCAGCAGCCAAGATTCCGCAGGCTACACTGAAGCTTTCTTT. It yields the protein CASSQDSAGYTEAFF.

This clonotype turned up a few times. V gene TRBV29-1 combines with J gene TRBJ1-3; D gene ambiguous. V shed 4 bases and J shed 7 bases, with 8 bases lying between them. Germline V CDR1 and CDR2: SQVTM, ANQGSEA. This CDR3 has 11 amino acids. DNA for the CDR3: TGCAGCGTTGCCCGAGTCAACACCATATATTTT. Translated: CSVARVNTIYF.

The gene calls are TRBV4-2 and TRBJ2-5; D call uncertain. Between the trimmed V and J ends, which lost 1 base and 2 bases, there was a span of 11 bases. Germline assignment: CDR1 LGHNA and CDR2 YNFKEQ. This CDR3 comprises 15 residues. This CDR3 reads CASSQAWLDQETQYF. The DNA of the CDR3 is TGTGCCAGCAGCCAAGCTTGGCTAGATCAAGAGACCCAGTACTTC.

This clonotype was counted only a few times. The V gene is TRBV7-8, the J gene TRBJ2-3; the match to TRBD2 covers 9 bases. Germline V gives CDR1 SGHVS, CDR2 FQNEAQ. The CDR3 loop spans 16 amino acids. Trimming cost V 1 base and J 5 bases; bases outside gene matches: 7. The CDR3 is CASSLGASGVVDTQYF. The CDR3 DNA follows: TGTGCCAGCAGCTTAGGGGCTAGCGGGGTGGTAGATACGCAGTATTTT.

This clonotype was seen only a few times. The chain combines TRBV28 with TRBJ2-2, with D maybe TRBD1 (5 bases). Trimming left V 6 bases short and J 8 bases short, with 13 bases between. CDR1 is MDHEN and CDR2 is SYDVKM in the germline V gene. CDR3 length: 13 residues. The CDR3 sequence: CASRLTTGGELFF. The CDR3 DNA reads TGTGCCAGCAGACTTACTACAGGAGGGGAGCTGTTTTTT.

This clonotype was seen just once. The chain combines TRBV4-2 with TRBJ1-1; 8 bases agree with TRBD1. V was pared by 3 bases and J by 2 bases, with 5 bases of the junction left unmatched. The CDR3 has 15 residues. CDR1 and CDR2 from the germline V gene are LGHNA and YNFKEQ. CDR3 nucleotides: TGTGCCAGCAGCCAGCAGGGGGCGCGCAACACTGAAGCTTTCTTT. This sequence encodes CASSQQGARNTEAFF.

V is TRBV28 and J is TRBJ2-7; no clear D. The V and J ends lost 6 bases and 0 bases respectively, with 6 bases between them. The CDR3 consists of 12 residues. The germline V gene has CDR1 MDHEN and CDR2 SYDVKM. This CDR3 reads CASRLSSYEQYF. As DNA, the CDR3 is TGTGCCAGCAGGCTTAGCTCCTACGAGCAGTACTTC.

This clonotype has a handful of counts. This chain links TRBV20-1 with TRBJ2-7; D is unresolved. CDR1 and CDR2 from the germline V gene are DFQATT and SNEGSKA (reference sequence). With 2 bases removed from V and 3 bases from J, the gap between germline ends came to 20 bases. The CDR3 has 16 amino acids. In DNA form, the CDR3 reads TGCAGTGCTAGACCTCCCGCGACCTTTTTGATCTACGAGCAGTACTTC. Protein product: CSARPPATFLIYEQYF.

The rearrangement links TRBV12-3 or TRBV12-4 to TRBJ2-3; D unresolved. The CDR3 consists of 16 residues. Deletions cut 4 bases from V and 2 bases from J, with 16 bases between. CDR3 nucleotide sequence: TGTGCCAGCAGTTACCAGTGGGCCCTGCCCACAGATACGCAGTATTTT. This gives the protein CASSYQWALPTDTQYF.

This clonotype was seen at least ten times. The CDR3 sequence: CASSLRGAETQYF. The CDR3 nucleotides read TGTGCCAGCAGCCTCCGGGGTGCGGAGACCCAGTACTTC. V is TRBV5-6 and J is TRBJ2-5; the D gene is possibly TRBD2 (5 bases). The CDR3 totals 13 residues. Trimming stripped 4 bases from V and 5 bases from J, with 12 bases between. In germline, CDR1 is SGHDT, CDR2 YYEEEE.